Each of the 24 T cell receptor beta chains below was sequenced from the same sample in a study of Graves' ophthalmopathy and Graves' hyperthyroidism. TCR beta CDR3 regions were amplified from RNA transcripts. The authors performed first-round RT-PCR with HTBI primers and then a second-round multiplex PCR. Via MiXCR, TCRdb re-called the multiplex PCR reads, giving one row per CDR3 protein. The sample contains roughly 1.1 million distinct CDR3 sequences, around a third of which appear only once. The source material was peripheral blood or thyroid tissue (not recorded which). All receptors come from an adult man with Graves' hyperthyroidism.

The chain employs TRBV11-2 and TRBJ1-6; 7 positions agree with TRBD1. Germline V lookup: CDR1 SGHAT, CDR2 FQNNGV. This CDR3 contains 18 residues. The V gene end was trimmed by 0 bases and the J gene end by 7 bases; junction bases not matched to a gene: 12. CDR3 coding DNA: TGTGCCAGCAGCTTAGAAATCCGCCGGGGACAGCAAAATTCACCCCTCCACTTT. Encoded protein: CASSLEIRRGQQNSPLHF.

Many counts were recorded for this clonotype. The chain has TRBV9 and TRBJ2-7; the match to TRBD1 covers 7 bases. The CDR3 loop spans 16 amino acids. In germline, CDR1 is SGDLS, CDR2 YYNGEE. V gave up 0 bases and J gave up 6 bases; unmatched junction bases: 12. As DNA, the CDR3 is TGTGCCAGCAGCGTAGCAGGGCAGGGGGAACGTAGCGAGCAGTACTTC. Its protein is CASSVAGQGERSEQYF.

This chain connects TRBV9 to TRBJ2-2; 11 bases are a match to TRBD2. Looked up from germline, CDR1 is SGDLS and CDR2 is YYNGEE. CDR3 length equals 20 residues. Losses at the gene ends were 3 bases for V and 3 bases for J; bases not matched to a gene: 16. As DNA, the CDR3 is TGTGCCAGCAGCGCGTGGGCTAGCGGGGGGCGCACTGTGGACACCGGGGAGCTGTTTTTT. Amino acids: CASSAWASGGRTVDTGELFF.

This clonotype was picked up many times. The chain is built from TRBV20-1 and TRBJ1-4; TRBD1 agrees at 9 bases. V lost 5 bases, J lost 6 bases, and 10 bases stayed unmatched. The CDR3 is 15 amino acids. The V gene's germline CDR1 is DFQATT and CDR2 SNEGSKA (reference sequence). The CDR3: CSARSGDRVDEKLFF. Written as DNA, the CDR3 is TGCAGTGCTCGCTCCGGGGACAGGGTCGATGAAAAACTGTTTTTT.

The V gene is TRBV18, the J gene TRBJ2-7; 7 nucleotides align to TRBD2. The CDR3 is 14 amino acids. Germline CDR1 reads KGHSH; CDR2 reads LQKENI. Trimming took 5 bases from V and 1 from J; bases not matched to a gene: 5. The CDR3 bases are TGTGCCAGCTCAATAGAGCGGGGTTCCTACGAGCAGTACTTC. The encoded protein is CASSIERGSYEQYF.

The chain combines TRBV19 with TRBJ2-6; 11 bases align to TRBD1. V gave up 9 bases and J gave up 2 bases; unmatched junction bases: 3. Germline V CDR1 and CDR2: LNHDA, SQIVND (reference sequence). The CDR3 loop spans 15 amino acids. This CDR3 is CASGTGGAGANVLTF. The CDR3 DNA reads TGTGCCAGCGGGACAGGGGGGGCTGGGGCCAACGTCCTGACTTTC.

This clonotype was counted many times. This chain connects TRBV11-2 to TRBJ2-6; 7 positions agree with TRBD1. The germline V gene encodes CDR1 SGHAT and CDR2 FQNNGV. The CDR3 has 17 residues. V trimming: 6 bases; J trimming: 0 bases; junction bases outside the gene matches: 8. CDR3 loop: CASRKPGQSSGANVLTF. In nucleotides, the CDR3 is TGTGCCAGCAGAAAGCCGGGACAGAGCTCTGGGGCCAACGTCCTGACTTTC. The whole variable domain, filled in from reference TRBV11-2 and TRBJ2-6, reads EAGVAQSPRYKIIEKRQSVAFWCNPISGHATLYWYQQILGQGPKLLIQFQNNGVVDDSQLPKDRFSAERLKGVDSTLKIQPAKLEDSAVYLCASRKPGQSSGANVLTFGAGSRLTVL.

This clonotype was seen a handful of times. Germline is not matched at one junction end, which may reflect a read error. Written as DNA, the CDR3 is TGCGCCAGCAGCCAAGATCTCGGACAGGTTGATCAGCCCCAGCATTTT. Residues: CASSQDLGQVDQPQHF. V is TRBV9 and J is TRBJ1-5; 7 positions agree with TRBD1. Germline-derived CDR1 and CDR2 are SGDLS and YYNGEE. The CDR3 loop spans 16 amino acids.

For the CDR3, the DNA is TGTGCCAGCAGCTCCTTAGGGGGGCCCCAGTACTTC. It yields the protein CASSSLGGPQYF. V is TRBV7-2 and J is TRBJ2-5, with D perhaps matching TRBD1 or TRBD2 (6 bases each). Germline loops: CDR1 SGHTA, CDR2 FQGNSA. With 4 bases removed from V and 9 bases from J, the gap between germline ends came to 12 bases. This CDR3 is 12 amino acids long.

This chain links TRBV4-1 with TRBJ1-5, with D uncertain. Between the trimmed V and J ends, which lost 3 bases and 2 bases, there was a span of 14 bases. The CDR3 covers 16 residues. CDR1 and CDR2 from the germline V gene are MGHRA and YSYEKL. The DNA for the CDR3 is TGCGCCAGCAGCCATCGAGCGGGCATGGGCAATCAGCCCCAGCATTTT. It encodes CASSHRAGMGNQPQHF.

This chain uses TRBV29-1 with TRBJ1-2; 7 nucleotides line up with TRBD1. Germline values: CDR1 SQVTM, CDR2 ANQGSEA. After removal of 7 bases from V and 8 bases from J, the junction contained 4 bases not matched to a gene. The CDR3 spans 10 residues. The CDR3 nucleotides read TGCAGCGAGGGGGCCGGAGGCTACACCTTC. Its translation is CSEGAGGYTF.

The chain carries TRBV7-7 and TRBJ2-3; 8 nucleotides match TRBD2. Per the germline V gene, CDR1 is SSHAT and CDR2 is FNYEAQ (reference sequence). J was trimmed by 5 bases and V by 1 base; bases with no gene match: 5. The CDR3 runs 15 residues. The chain's CDR3 is CASSLEAGGGDTQYF. The CDR3 region has the DNA TGTGCCAGCAGCTTAGAGGCGGGGGGCGGAGATACGCAGTATTTT.

The V gene is TRBV28, the J gene TRBJ2-7; 10 bases match TRBD2. Unmatched junction bases numbered 6, after V lost 2 bases and J lost 5 bases. The CDR3 is 15 residues long. Germline V lookup: CDR1 MDHEN, CDR2 SYDVKM. The CDR3 loop is CASSLIAGGVDEQYF. CDR3 coding DNA: TGTGCCAGCAGTTTAATAGCGGGGGGCGTCGACGAGCAGTACTTC.

This clonotype was seen just once. The chain recombines TRBV11-2 with TRBJ1-1; D uncertain. CDR3 length equals 11 residues. The V end was cut by 4 bases, the J end by 13 bases, with 13 bases between. The germline CDR1 and CDR2 sequences are SGHAT and FQNNGV. CDR3 coding DNA: TGTGCCAGCAGCTGGATAGCGGGAGGTTTCTTT. Amino acids: CASSWIAGGFF.

This clonotype was seen a single time. One base away lies a much larger clone, so this may be a sequencing read error. The CDR3: CASSLTPGTGNQPQHF. The CDR3 DNA follows: TGTGCCAGCAGCTTAACGCCCGGGACGGGCAATCAGCCCCAGCATTTT. The chain recombines TRBV7-6 with TRBJ1-5; D perhaps matches TRBD1 (5 bases). Per germline, CDR1 SGHVS and CDR2 FNYEAQ. CDR3 length: 16 residues. Trimming took off 2 bases at V and 2 bases at J, with 13 bases between the two ends.

The chain joins TRBV29-1 to TRBJ1-5; no definite D call. Germline values: CDR1 SQVTM, CDR2 ANQGSEA. V was pared by 6 bases and J by 0 bases, with 18 bases between. There are 16 residues in the CDR3. CDR3 loop: CSVRCPVAGSNQPQHF. The DNA for the CDR3 is TGCAGCGTCCGTTGTCCTGTAGCGGGTAGCAATCAGCCCCAGCATTTT.

The rearrangement joins TRBV7-2 to TRBJ2-5; TRBD1 might be the D (6 bases). This CDR3 is built from 15 residues. V was clipped by 8 bases and J by 2 bases, with 18 bases between them. Germline V CDR1 and CDR2: SGHTA, FQGNSA. CDR3 DNA: TGTGCCAGCGCCCGTGGGGGCGCAACACAAGAGACCCAGTACTTC. Translated, it gives CASARGGATQETQYF.

This chain connects TRBV7-8 to TRBJ2-5; TRBD1 aligns across 8 bases. The J segment lost 5 bases and the V segment lost 4 bases, leaving 3 bases of the junction unmatched. Germline CDR1 is SGHVS and CDR2 is FQNEAQ. The length of the CDR3 is 13 residues. Written as DNA, the CDR3 is TGTGCCAGCAGCTCAGGGGGCTGGGAGACCCAGTACTTC. This gives the protein CASSSGGWETQYF.

Concerning this clonotype itself: As the CDR3 is not closed by the conserved phenylalanine or tryptophan, this likely results from a read error. The DNA is left out, because the CDR3 cannot be placed on it with certainty; the CDR3 is given as TCRdb lists it. This chain connects TRBV4-2 to TRBJ2-2; no check of the table's D call, TRBD1, against the DNA was made. Ends included, the CDR3 has 10 residues. Germline lookup yields CDR1 LGHNA and CDR2 YNFKEQ. The chain's CDR3 is CASSQDPQTG.

This chain connects TRBV19 to TRBJ1-4; 9 nucleotides agree with TRBD1. Per germline, CDR1 LNHDA and CDR2 SQIVND (reference sequence). Trimming removed 3 bases from V and 7 bases from J; junction bases left unmatched: 12. The CDR3 has 17 residues. For the CDR3, the DNA is TGTGCCAGTAGTATTGGCCTACCGGGACAGGGTGGTGAAAAACTGTTTTTT. This gives the protein CASSIGLPGQGGEKLFF.

This clonotype has ten or more counts. This rearrangement joins TRBV15 to TRBJ1-3; a possible D gene is TRBD1 (5 bases). The CDR3 loop spans 15 amino acids. Germline loops: CDR1 LNHNV, CDR2 YYDKDF (reference sequence). Trimming shortened V by 5 bases and J by 0 bases, and 11 bases separated the two germline ends. The CDR3 is CATSATANSGNTIYF. The CDR3 DNA follows: TGTGCCACCAGCGCGACAGCGAACTCTGGAAACACCATATATTTT.

Many counts were recorded for this clonotype. The CDR3 loop is CASSLDGSSYNSPLHF. CDR3 DNA: TGTGCCAGCAGCTTAGATGGGAGCTCCTATAATTCACCCCTCCACTTT. This rearrangement joins TRBV7-2 to TRBJ1-6; D remains unclear. Germline assignment: CDR1 SGHTA and CDR2 FQGNSA. Deletions cut 1 base from V and 0 bases from J, with 7 bases between. The CDR3 totals 16 residues.

The sample holds many counts of this clonotype. The rearrangement joins TRBV12-3 or TRBV12-4 to TRBJ1-2; D remains unclear. The CDR3 is 12 amino acids. Deletions cut 8 bases from V and 7 bases from J, with 14 bases between. In nucleotides, the CDR3 is TGTGCCAGCGGGTATCCAGGAGGTGGCTACACCTTC. As protein: CASGYPGGGYTF.

This rearrangement joins TRBV7-3 to TRBJ1-5; no firm D call. This CDR3 has 15 residues. Germline CDR1 and CDR2: SGHTA and FQGTGA. V was shortened by 3 bases and J by 11 bases, with 20 bases between the two germline ends. The CDR3 DNA is TGTGCCAGCAGCTTTCCCGGAAGCGGGAGAACGACCCAGCATTTT. It encodes CASSFPGSGRTTQHF.